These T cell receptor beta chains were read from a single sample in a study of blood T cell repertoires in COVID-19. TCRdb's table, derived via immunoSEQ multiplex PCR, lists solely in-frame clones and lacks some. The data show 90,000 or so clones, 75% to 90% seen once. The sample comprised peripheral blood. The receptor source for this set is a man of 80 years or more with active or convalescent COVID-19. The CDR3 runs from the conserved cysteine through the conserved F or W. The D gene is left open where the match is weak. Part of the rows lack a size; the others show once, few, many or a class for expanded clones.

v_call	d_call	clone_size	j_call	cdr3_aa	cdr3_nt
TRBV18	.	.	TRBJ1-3	CASSVTDSSGNTIYF	TGTGCCAGCTCAGTGACGGACAGCTCTGGAAACACCATATATTTT
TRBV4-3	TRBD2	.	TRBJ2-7	CASSGRTSGSLYEQYF	TGCGCCAGCAGCGGGCGGACTAGCGGGAGTCTTTACGAGCAGTACTTC
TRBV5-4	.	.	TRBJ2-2	CASSLDFYTGELFF	TGTGCCAGCAGCTTGGACTTTTACACCGGGGAGCTGTTTTTT
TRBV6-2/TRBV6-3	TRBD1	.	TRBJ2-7	CASSYDGTGPYEQYF	TGTGCCAGCAGTTACGACGGGACAGGCCCCTACGAGCAGTACTTC
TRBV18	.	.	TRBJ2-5	CASSPTPSETQYF	TGTGCCAGCAGCCCAACTCCGTCAGAGACCCAGTACTTC
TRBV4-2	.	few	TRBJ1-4	CASRETGTTNEKLFF	TGTGCCAGCAGGGAAACAGGGACAACTAATGAAAAACTGTTTTTT
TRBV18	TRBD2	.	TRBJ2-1	CASSPRLAGDNEQFF	TGTGCCAGCTCACCAAGACTAGCGGGAGACAATGAGCAGTTCTTC
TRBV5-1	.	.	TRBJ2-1	CASSASRVSSYNEQFF	TGCGCCAGCAGCGCAAGCAGGGTGAGCTCCTACAATGAGCAGTTCTTC
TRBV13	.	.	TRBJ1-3	CASSAGSGTYGNTIYF	TGTGCCAGCAGCGCCGGCTCAGGGACTTACGGAAACACCATATATTTT
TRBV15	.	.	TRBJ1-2	CATSRDRWGQELGYTF	TGTGCCACCAGCAGAGATAGGTGGGGACAAGAACTAGGCTACACCTTC
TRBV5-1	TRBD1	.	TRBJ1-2	CASSPGQDLWLHF	TGCGCCAGCAGCCCCGGACAGGATCTATGGCTACACTTC
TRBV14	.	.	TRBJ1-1	CASSQDPGYTEAFF	TGTGCCAGCAGCCAAGATCCGGGTTACACTGAAGCTTTCTTT
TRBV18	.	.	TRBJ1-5	CASSVTAKGDQPQHF	TGTGCCAGCTCAGTGACAGCCAAGGGCGATCAGCCCCAGCATTTT
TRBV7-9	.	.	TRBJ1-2	CASSLDSTVGENGYTF	TGTGCCAGCAGCTTGGATTCGACAGTTGGAGAGAATGGCTACACCTTC
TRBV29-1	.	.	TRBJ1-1	CAGHYFTEAFF	TGCGCAGGGCATTATTTCACTGAAGCTTTCTTT
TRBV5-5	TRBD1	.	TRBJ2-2	CASSRGQGNTGELFF	TGTGCCAGCAGCCGTGGACAGGGGAACACCGGGGAGCTGTTTTTT
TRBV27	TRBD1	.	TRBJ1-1	CASSLHGTATEAFF	TGTGCCAGCAGTTTGCACGGGACAGCCACTGAAGCTTTCTTT
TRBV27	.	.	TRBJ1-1	CASSPRWIAEAFF	TGTGCCAGCAGTCCCAGGTGGATTGCTGAAGCTTTCTTT
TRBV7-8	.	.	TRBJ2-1	CASSSPVASEQFF	TGTGCCAGCAGCTCCCCCGTGGCCAGTGAGCAGTTCTTC
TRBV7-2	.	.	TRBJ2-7	CASSLGGVGEQYF	TGTGCCAGCAGCTTGGGGGGTGTAGGGGAGCAGTACTTC